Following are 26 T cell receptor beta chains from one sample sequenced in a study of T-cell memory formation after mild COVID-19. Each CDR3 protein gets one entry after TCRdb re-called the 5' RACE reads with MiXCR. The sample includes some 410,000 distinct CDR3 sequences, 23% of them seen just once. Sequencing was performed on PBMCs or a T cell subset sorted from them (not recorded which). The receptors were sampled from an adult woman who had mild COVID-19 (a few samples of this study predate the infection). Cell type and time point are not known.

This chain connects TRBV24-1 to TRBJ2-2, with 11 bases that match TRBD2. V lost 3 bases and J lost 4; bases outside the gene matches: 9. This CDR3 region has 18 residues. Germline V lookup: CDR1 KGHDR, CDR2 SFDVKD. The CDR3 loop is CATSDPGIAGGPTGELFF. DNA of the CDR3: TGTGCCACCAGTGATCCCGGGATAGCGGGGGGGCCCACCGGGGAGCTGTTTTTT.

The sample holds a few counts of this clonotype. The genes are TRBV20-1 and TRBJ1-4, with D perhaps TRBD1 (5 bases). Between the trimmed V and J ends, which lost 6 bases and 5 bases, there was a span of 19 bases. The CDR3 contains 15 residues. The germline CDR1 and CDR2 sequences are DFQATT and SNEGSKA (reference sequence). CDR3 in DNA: TGCAGTGCCCCTAGGGGCGGGGGACTAAATGAAAAACTGTTTTTT. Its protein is CSAPRGGGLNEKLFF.

The CDR3 DNA sequence: TGTGCCAGCAGCCAAGGCCTGGATGAGCAGTTCTTC. Its translation is CASSQGLDEQFF. The genes are TRBV4-2 and TRBJ2-1; D unclear. With 1 base removed from V and 8 bases from J, the gap between germline ends came to 6 bases. The CDR3 contains 12 residues. Germline V CDR1 and CDR2: LGHNA, YNFKEQ.

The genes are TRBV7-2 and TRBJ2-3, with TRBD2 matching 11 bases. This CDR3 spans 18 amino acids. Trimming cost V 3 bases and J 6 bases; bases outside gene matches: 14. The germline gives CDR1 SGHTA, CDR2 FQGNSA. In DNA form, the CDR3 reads TGTGCCAGCAGCTTGGGGACTAGCGGAGCCAAGGCCTGGGATACGCAGTATTTT. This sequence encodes CASSLGTSGAKAWDTQYF.

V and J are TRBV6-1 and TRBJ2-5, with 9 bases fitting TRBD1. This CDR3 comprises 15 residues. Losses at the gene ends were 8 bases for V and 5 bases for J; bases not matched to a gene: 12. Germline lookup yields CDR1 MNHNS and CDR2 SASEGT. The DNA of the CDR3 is TGTGCCAGCGGGCAACATCCACAGGGGGCTGAGACCCAGTACTTC. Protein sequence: CASGQHPQGAETQYF.

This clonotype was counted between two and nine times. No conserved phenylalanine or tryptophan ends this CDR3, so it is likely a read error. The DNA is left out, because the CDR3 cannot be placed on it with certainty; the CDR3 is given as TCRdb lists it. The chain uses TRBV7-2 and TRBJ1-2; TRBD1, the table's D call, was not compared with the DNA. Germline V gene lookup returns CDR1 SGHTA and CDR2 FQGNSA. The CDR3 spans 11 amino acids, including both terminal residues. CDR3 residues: CASSLYPWGQI.

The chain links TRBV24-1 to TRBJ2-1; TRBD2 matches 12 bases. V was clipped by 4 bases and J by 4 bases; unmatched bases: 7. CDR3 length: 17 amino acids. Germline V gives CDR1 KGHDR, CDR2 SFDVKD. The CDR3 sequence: CATSDPAGTSGYNEQFF. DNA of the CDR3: TGTGCCACCAGTGACCCTGCCGGGACTAGCGGGTACAATGAGCAGTTCTTC.

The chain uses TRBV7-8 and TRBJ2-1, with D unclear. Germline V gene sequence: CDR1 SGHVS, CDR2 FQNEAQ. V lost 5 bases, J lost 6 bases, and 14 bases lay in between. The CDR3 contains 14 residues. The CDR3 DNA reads TGTGCCAGCAGCCCGCGTGAAGGCAGCAATGAGCAGTTCTTC. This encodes CASSPREGSNEQFF. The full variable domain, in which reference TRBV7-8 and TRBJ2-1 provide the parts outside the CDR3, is GAGVSQSPRYKVAKRGQDVALRCDPISGHVSLFWYQQALGQGPEFLTYFQNEAQLDKSGLPSDRFFAERPEGSVSTLKIQRTQQEDSAVYLCASSPREGSNEQFFGPGTRLTVL.

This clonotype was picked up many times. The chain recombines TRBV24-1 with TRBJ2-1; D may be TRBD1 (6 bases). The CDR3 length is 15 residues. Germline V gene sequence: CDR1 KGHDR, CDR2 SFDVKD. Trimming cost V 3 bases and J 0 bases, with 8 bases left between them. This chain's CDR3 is CATSDLQGSYNEQFF. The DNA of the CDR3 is TGTGCCACCAGTGATCTACAGGGCTCCTACAATGAGCAGTTCTTC.

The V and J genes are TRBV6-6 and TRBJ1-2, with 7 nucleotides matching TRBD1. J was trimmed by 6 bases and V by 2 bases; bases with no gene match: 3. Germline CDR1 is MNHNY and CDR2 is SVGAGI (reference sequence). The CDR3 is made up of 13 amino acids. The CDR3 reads CASSYVQGDGYTF. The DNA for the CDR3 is TGTGCCAGCAGTTACGTCCAGGGGGATGGCTACACCTTC.

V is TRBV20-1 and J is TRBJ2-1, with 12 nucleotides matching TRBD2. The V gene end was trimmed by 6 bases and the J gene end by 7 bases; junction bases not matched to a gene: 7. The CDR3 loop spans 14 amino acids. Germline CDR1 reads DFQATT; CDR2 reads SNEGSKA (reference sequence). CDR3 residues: CSATGTSGLNEQFF. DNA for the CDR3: TGCAGTGCGACCGGGACTAGCGGGTTGAATGAGCAGTTCTTC.

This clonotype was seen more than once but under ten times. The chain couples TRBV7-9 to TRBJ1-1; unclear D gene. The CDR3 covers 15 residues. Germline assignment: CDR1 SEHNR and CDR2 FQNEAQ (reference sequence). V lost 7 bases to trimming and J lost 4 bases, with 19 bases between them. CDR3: CASTLGPPFGTEAFF. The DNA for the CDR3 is TGTGCCAGCACCCTTGGCCCCCCTTTTGGCACTGAAGCTTTCTTT.

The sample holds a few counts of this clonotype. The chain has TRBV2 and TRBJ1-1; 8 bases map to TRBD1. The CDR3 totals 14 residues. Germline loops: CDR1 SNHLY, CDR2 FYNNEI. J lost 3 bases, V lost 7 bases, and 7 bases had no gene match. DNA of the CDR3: TGTGCCAGCAAAGGACAGGGCGTACACACTGAAGCTTTCTTT. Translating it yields CASKGQGVHTEAFF.

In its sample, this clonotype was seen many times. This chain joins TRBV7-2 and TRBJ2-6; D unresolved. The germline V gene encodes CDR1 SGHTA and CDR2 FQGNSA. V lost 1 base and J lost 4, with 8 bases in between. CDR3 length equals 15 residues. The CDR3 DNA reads TGTGCCAGCAGCTTAGGGGGTGCGGGGGCCAACGTCCTGACTTTC. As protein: CASSLGGAGANVLTF.

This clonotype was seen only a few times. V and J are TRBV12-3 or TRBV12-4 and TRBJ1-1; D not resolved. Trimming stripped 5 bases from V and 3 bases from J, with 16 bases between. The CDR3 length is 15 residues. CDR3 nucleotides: TGTGCCAGCAGTCCCGGGGATAGGGCTTACACTGAAGCTTTCTTT. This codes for CASSPGDRAYTEAFF.

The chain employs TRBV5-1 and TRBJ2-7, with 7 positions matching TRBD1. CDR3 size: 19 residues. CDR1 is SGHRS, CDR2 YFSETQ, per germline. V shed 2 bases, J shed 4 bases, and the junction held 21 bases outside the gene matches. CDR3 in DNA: TGCGCCAGCAGCTTTTCCCCCGGGACAGCAGAACGGGTTGGGTACGAGCAGTACTTC. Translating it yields CASSFSPGTAERVGYEQYF.

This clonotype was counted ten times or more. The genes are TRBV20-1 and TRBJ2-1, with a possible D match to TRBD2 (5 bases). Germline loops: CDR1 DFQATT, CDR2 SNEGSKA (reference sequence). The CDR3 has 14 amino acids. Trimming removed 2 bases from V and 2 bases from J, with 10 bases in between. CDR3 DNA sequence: TGCAGTGCTAGAATTAGCGCCGCCTACAATGAGCAGTTCTTC. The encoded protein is CSARISAAYNEQFF.

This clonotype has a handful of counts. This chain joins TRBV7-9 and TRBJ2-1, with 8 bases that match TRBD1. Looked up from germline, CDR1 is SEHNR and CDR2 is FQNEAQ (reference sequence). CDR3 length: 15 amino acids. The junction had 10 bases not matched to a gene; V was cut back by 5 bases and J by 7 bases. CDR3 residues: CASSPGTGGQNEQFF. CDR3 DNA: TGTGCCAGCAGCCCCGGGACAGGAGGCCAGAATGAGCAGTTCTTC.

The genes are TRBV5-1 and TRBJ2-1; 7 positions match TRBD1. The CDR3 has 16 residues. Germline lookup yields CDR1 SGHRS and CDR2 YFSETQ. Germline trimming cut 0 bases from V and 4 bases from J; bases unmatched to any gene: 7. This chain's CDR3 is CASSLADRAGYNEQFF. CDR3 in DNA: TGCGCCAGCAGCTTGGCCGACAGGGCGGGTTACAATGAGCAGTTCTTC.

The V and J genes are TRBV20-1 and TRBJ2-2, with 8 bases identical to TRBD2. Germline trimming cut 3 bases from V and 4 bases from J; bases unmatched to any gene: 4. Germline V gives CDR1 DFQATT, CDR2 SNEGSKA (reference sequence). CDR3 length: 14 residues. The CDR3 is CSARILAGTGELFF. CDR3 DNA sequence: TGCAGTGCTAGGATTCTAGCGGGCACCGGGGAGCTGTTTTTT.

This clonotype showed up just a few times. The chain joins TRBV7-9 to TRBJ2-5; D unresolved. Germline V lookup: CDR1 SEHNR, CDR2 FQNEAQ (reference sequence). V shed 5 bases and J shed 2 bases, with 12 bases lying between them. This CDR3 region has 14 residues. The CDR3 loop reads CASSLHLTQETQYF. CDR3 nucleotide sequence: TGTGCCAGCAGCCTCCACTTGACACAAGAGACCCAGTACTTC.

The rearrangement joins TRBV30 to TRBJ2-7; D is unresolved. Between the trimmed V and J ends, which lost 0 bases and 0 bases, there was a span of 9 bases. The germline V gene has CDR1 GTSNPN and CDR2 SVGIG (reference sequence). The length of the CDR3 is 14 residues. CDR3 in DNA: TGTGCCTGGAGTGTAGGAGTCAACTCCTACGAGCAGTACTTC. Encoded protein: CAWSVGVNSYEQYF. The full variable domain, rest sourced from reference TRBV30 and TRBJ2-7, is SQTIHQWPATLVQPVGSPLSLECTVEGTSNPNLYWYRQAAGRGLQLLFYSVGIGQISSEVPQNLSASRPQDRQFILSSKKLLLSDSGFYLCAWSVGVNSYEQYFGPGTRLTVT.

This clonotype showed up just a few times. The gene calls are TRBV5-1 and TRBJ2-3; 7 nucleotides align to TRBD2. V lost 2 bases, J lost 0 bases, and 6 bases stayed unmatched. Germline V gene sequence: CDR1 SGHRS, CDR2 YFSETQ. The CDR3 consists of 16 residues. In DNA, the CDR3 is TGCGCCAGCAGCTTCACTAGCGAGACTAGCACAGATACGCAGTATTTT. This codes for CASSFTSETSTDTQYF.

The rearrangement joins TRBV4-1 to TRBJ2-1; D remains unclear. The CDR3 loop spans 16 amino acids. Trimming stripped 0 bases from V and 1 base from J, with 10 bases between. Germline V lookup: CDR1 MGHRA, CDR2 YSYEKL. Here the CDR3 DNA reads TGCGCCAGCAGCCAAGATGAGAGCCGGTCCTACAATGAGCAGTTCTTC. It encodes CASSQDESRSYNEQFF.

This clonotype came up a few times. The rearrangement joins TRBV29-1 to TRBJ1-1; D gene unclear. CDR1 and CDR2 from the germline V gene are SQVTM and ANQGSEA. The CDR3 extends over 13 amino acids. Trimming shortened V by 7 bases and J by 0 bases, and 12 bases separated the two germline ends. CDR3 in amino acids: CSAEGQMNTEAFF. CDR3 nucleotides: TGCAGCGCCGAGGGTCAGATGAACACTGAAGCTTTCTTT.

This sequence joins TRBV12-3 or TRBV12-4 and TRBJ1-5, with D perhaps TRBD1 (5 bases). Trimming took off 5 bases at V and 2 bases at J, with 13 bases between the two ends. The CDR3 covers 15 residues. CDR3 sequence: CASSDQGLGNQPQHF. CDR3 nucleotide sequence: TGTGCCAGCAGTGACCAGGGTTTGGGCAATCAGCCCCAGCATTTT.